The rows below give T cell receptor beta chains drawn from one sample of a study of blood T cell repertoires in COVID-19. Only in-frame clones appear in the TCRdb table, and some are missing; sequencing was by immunoSEQ multiplex PCR. The data show around 100,000 clones, with 75% to 90% seen just once and over 10% held by the top ten. Sequencing was done on a sample of peripheral blood. These receptors were taken from a human donor in a cohort sampled during active or convalescent COVID-19. CDR3s include the opening cysteine and the closing phenylalanine or tryptophan. The D gene is left open where the match is weak. Clone size is given for some rows only: seen once, a few or many times, or a class if the clone is expanded.

d_gene: TRBD2; v_gene: TRBV7-9; j_gene: TRBJ2-7; abundance: once; CDR3nt: TGTGCCAGCAGCTTAGGCTTGGCGGGGGAAAAGTGGGAGCAGTACTTC; CDR3aa: CASSLGLAGEKWEQYF
d_gene: -; v_gene: TRBV7-3; j_gene: TRBJ1-1; abundance: -; CDR3nt: TGTGCCAGCAGCGGGGACTACTTTGGGGCTTTCTTT; CDR3aa: CASSGDYFGAFF
d_gene: -; v_gene: TRBV14; j_gene: TRBJ1-2; abundance: -; CDR3nt: TGTGCCAGCAGCCAAGAACTTGGGGGGGCGGAAGGCTACACCTTC; CDR3aa: CASSQELGGAEGYTF
d_gene: TRBD2; v_gene: TRBV4-3; j_gene: TRBJ2-1; abundance: -; CDR3nt: TGCGCCAGCAGCCAAGTACATCGGGGGGTGGACAATGAGCAGTTCTTC; CDR3aa: CASSQVHRGVDNEQFF
d_gene: TRBD1; v_gene: TRBV5-1; j_gene: TRBJ1-4; abundance: -; CDR3nt: TGCGCCAGCAGCCCCTGGGGACAGGGCGATGAAAAACTGTTTTTT; CDR3aa: CASSPWGQGDEKLFF
d_gene: TRBD2; v_gene: TRBV9; j_gene: TRBJ2-3; abundance: -; CDR3nt: TGTGCCAGCAGTTTTAGCGGGGGAAAAGATACGCAGTATTTT; CDR3aa: CASSFSGGKDTQYF
d_gene: -; v_gene: TRBV6-5; j_gene: TRBJ1-4; abundance: -; CDR3nt: TGTGCCAGCAGTTACTGGACAACATCGGGTAATGAAAAACTGTTTTTT; CDR3aa: CASSYWTTSGNEKLFF
d_gene: -; v_gene: TRBV6-6; j_gene: TRBJ1-5; abundance: -; CDR3nt: TGTGCCAGCAGTTATCTGGGGGCAAGCAATCAGCCCCAGCATTTT; CDR3aa: CASSYLGASNQPQHF
d_gene: -; v_gene: TRBV7-9; j_gene: TRBJ2-5; abundance: -; CDR3nt: TGTGCCAGCAGCTTATTTCACAAACAAGAGACCCAGTACTTC; CDR3aa: CASSLFHKQETQYF
d_gene: -; v_gene: TRBV7-3; j_gene: TRBJ2-3; abundance: -; CDR3nt: TGTGCCAGCAGCCTAACGAGTACGCCAGATACGCAGTATTTT; CDR3aa: CASSLTSTPDTQYF
d_gene: -; v_gene: TRBV7-2; j_gene: TRBJ2-3; abundance: -; CDR3nt: TGTGCCAGCAGCTTCCCGGTCCCAGATACGCAGTATTTT; CDR3aa: CASSFPVPDTQYF
d_gene: -; v_gene: TRBV6-5; j_gene: TRBJ1-2; abundance: once; CDR3nt: TGTGCCAGCAGGTACAGGGAGTTGGTTGGCTACACCTTC; CDR3aa: CASRYRELVGYTF
d_gene: -; v_gene: TRBV3-1/TRBV3-2; j_gene: TRBJ1-2; abundance: -; CDR3nt: TGTGCCAGCAGCCAAGGGAGGGGCACAGCGAACACCTTC; CDR3aa: CASSQGRGTANTF
d_gene: -; v_gene: TRBV19; j_gene: TRBJ1-5; abundance: -; CDR3nt: TGTGCCAGTAGTTTGAGGGGGGGGAATCAGTCCCAGCATTTT; CDR3aa: CASSLRGGNQSQHF
d_gene: -; v_gene: TRBV11-1; j_gene: TRBJ1-1; abundance: few; CDR3nt: TGTGCCAGCAGCCCGTTACGAGGCTTGAACACTGAAGCTTTCTTT; CDR3aa: CASSPLRGLNTEAFF
d_gene: TRBD1; v_gene: TRBV5-6; j_gene: TRBJ1-2; abundance: many; CDR3nt: TGTGCCAGCAGCGCCGGGACAGACAACTATGGCTACACCTTC; CDR3aa: CASSAGTDNYGYTF
d_gene: -; v_gene: TRBV3-1/TRBV3-2; j_gene: TRBJ2-3; abundance: -; CDR3nt: TGTGCCAGCAGCCAAGACCTTTTCCCCACAGATACGCAGTATTTT; CDR3aa: CASSQDLFPTDTQYF
d_gene: -; v_gene: TRBV6-5; j_gene: TRBJ1-2; abundance: -; CDR3nt: TGTGCCAGCAGTTACAAGCCAGGAAGATATGGCTACACCTTC; CDR3aa: CASSYKPGRYGYTF
d_gene: -; v_gene: TRBV4-2; j_gene: TRBJ1-3; abundance: -; CDR3nt: TGTGCCAGCAGCCAAGATTCGAGAGGAAACACCATATATTTT; CDR3aa: CASSQDSRGNTIYF
d_gene: -; v_gene: TRBV9; j_gene: TRBJ1-2; abundance: -; CDR3nt: TGTGCCAGCAGCGTAGGTGGCGGCGGCTATGGCTACACCTTC; CDR3aa: CASSVGGGGYGYTF
d_gene: -; v_gene: TRBV30; j_gene: TRBJ2-1; abundance: -; CDR3nt: TGTGCCTGGAAAGCCGGACTCGCCGGGCTCCATGAGCAGTTCTTC; CDR3aa: CAWKAGLAGLHEQFF
d_gene: -; v_gene: TRBV6-5; j_gene: TRBJ1-2; abundance: once; CDR3nt: TGTGCCAGCAGAGGAGGCGCAGAGAACTATGGCTACACCTTC; CDR3aa: CASRGGAENYGYTF
d_gene: TRBD2; v_gene: TRBV4-2; j_gene: TRBJ2-3; abundance: -; CDR3nt: TGTGCCAGCAGCCAAGAGGCAGCGGGGGGCACAGATACGCAGTATTTT; CDR3aa: CASSQEAAGGTDTQYF
d_gene: -; v_gene: TRBV11-3; j_gene: TRBJ2-7; abundance: once; CDR3nt: TGTGCCAGCAGCTCGGGACATTTCTACGAGCAGTACTTC; CDR3aa: CASSSGHFYEQYF
d_gene: -; v_gene: TRBV10-3; j_gene: TRBJ1-1; abundance: -; CDR3nt: TGTGCCATCAGAGAGGGCTTTAACACTGAAGCTTTCTTT; CDR3aa: CAIREGFNTEAFF
d_gene: -; v_gene: TRBV10-1; j_gene: TRBJ2-3; abundance: -; CDR3nt: TGCGCCAGCAGTGGCAGCGGGACAACAGATACGCAGTATTTT; CDR3aa: CASSGSGTTDTQYF
d_gene: -; v_gene: TRBV3-1/TRBV3-2; j_gene: TRBJ1-1; abundance: -; CDR3nt: TGTGCCAGCAGCCTACTACAGAACACTGAAGCTTTCTTT; CDR3aa: CASSLLQNTEAFF
d_gene: TRBD1; v_gene: TRBV5-1; j_gene: TRBJ1-4; abundance: -; CDR3nt: TGCGCCAGCGGCTCCGGGACAGAAGGTGAAAAACTGTTTTTT; CDR3aa: CASGSGTEGEKLFF
d_gene: -; v_gene: TRBV2; j_gene: TRBJ2-2; abundance: -; CDR3nt: TGTGCCAGCAAGCGACAGCCGAACACCGGGGAGCTGTTTTTT; CDR3aa: CASKRQPNTGELFF
d_gene: TRBD1; v_gene: TRBV6-2/TRBV6-3; j_gene: TRBJ1-5; abundance: -; CDR3nt: TGTGCCAGCAGTTTACGACAGGGGAGGAATCAGCCCCAGCATTTT; CDR3aa: CASSLRQGRNQPQHF
d_gene: -; v_gene: TRBV18; j_gene: TRBJ1-5; abundance: -; CDR3nt: TGTGCCAGCTCATTCAACGACAGGCCCAATCAGCCCCAGCATTTT; CDR3aa: CASSFNDRPNQPQHF
d_gene: -; v_gene: TRBV7-2; j_gene: TRBJ2-5; abundance: few; CDR3nt: TGTGCCAGCAGCCCAGCGGCCAGGCCCAGGGAGACCCAGTACTTC; CDR3aa: CASSPAARPRETQYF
d_gene: -; v_gene: TRBV9; j_gene: TRBJ1-3; abundance: -; CDR3nt: TGTGCCAGCAGCGTACTCGGGGGGTCTGGAAACACCATATATTTT; CDR3aa: CASSVLGGSGNTIYF
d_gene: -; v_gene: TRBV13; j_gene: TRBJ2-7; abundance: -; CDR3nt: TGTGCCAGCAGCTCCCATGGACAGACCTACGAGCAGTACTTC; CDR3aa: CASSSHGQTYEQYF
d_gene: -; v_gene: TRBV11-2; j_gene: TRBJ1-2; abundance: -; CDR3nt: TGTGCCAGCAGCTTCCCGACGGGGGGAAGGACTGGCTACACCTTC; CDR3aa: CASSFPTGGRTGYTF
d_gene: -; v_gene: TRBV6-1; j_gene: TRBJ2-4; abundance: -; CDR3nt: TGTGCCAGCAGTGATATCTCGAGCGGTCTAGGCCTAGCCAAAAACATTCAGTACTTC; CDR3aa: CASSDISSGLGLAKNIQYF
d_gene: -; v_gene: TRBV11-3; j_gene: TRBJ1-1; abundance: -; CDR3nt: TGTGCCAGCAGCTCTTGGGGCTCGAACACTGAAGCTTTCTTT; CDR3aa: CASSSWGSNTEAFF
d_gene: TRBD2; v_gene: TRBV3-1/TRBV3-2; j_gene: TRBJ2-3; abundance: -; CDR3nt: TGTGCCAGCAGCCCCCGCAGACTAGCGCGGGGAGATACGCAGTATTTT; CDR3aa: CASSPRRLARGDTQYF
d_gene: -; v_gene: TRBV4-1; j_gene: TRBJ2-2; abundance: -; CDR3nt: TGCGCCAGCAGCCAAGGGGTCCAGGGTGGGGCTTGGGAGCTGTTTTTT; CDR3aa: CASSQGVQGGAWELFF
d_gene: TRBD1; v_gene: TRBV10-1; j_gene: TRBJ2-7; abundance: -; CDR3nt: TGCGCCAGCAGTGATCCGGGACAGGGTACCGGCTACGAGCAGTACTTC; CDR3aa: CASSDPGQGTGYEQYF